The entry below gives a single T cell receptor beta chain sequence along with its context. The antigen remains undetermined. There are 14 residues in the CDR3. Trimming removed 7 bases at V and 0 bases at J, with 12 bases between. The germline gives CDR1 MNHEY, CDR2 SMNVEV (reference sequence). This entry comes from a study of CD8 T cells in Susac syndrome. Study-level findings and limits: The study's TCR sequencing and HLA analysis covered a relatively small number of individuals, and the study acknowledged this.

RNA, at roughly 0.45 to 1 ug, was reverse transcribed with random hexamers. Multiplex immunoSEQ PCR targeted 54 Vbeta and 13 Jbeta TCR beta segments. TCRdb analysed the immunoSEQ multiplex PCR reads with MiXCR anew, one entry per CDR3 protein. This table holds 170,000 or so distinct CDR3 sequences, approximately 95% found once. Material for sequencing was CD8+ T cells from PBMCs. The V gene is TRBV27, the J gene TRBJ1-1; D gene uncertain. The source of this sequence is a human donor with multiple sclerosis. CDR3 DNA sequence: TGTGCCAGCATCCGGCCAGGTTTGAACACTGAAGCTTTCTTT. Its protein is CASIRPGLNTEAFF.